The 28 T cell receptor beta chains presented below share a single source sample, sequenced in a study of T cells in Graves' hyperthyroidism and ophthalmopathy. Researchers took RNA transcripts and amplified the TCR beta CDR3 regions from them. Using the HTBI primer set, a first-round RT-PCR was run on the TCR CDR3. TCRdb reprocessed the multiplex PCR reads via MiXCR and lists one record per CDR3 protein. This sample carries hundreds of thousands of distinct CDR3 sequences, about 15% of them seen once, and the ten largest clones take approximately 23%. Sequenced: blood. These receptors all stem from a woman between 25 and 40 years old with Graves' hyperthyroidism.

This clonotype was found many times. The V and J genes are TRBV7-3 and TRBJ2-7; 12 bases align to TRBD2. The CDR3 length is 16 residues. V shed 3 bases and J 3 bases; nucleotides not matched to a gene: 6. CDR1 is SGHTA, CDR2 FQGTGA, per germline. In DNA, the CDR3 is TGTGCCAGCAGCTTGGGGACTAGCGGGCTATGCTACGAGCAGTACTTC. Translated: CASSLGTSGLCYEQYF.

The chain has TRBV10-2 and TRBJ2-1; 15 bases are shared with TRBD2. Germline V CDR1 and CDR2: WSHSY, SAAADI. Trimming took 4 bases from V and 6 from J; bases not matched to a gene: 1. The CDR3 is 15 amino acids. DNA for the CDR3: TGCGCCAGCAGTGGGGGACTAGCGGGAGGCAATGAGCAGTTCTTC. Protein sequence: CASSGGLAGGNEQFF.

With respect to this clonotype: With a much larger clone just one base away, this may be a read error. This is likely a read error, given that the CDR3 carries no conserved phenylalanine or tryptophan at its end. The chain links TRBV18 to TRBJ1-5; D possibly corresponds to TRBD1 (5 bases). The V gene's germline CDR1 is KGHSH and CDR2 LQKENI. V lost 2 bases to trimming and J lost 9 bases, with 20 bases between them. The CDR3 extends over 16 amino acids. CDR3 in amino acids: CASSPRAGDHQTPQHL. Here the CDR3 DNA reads TGTGCCAGCTCACCAAGGGCGGGGGACCATCAAACGCCCCAGCATCTT.

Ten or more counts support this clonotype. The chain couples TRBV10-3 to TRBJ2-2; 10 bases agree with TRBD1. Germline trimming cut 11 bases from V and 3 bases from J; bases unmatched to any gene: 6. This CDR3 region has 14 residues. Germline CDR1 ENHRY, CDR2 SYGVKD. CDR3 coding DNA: TGTGCCGCCAGACAGGGGGCGGACACCGGGGAGCTGTTTTTT. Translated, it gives CAARQGADTGELFF.

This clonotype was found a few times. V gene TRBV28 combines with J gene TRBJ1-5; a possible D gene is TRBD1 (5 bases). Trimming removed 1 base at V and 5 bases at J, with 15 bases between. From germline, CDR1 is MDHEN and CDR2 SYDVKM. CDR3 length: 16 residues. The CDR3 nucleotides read TGTGCCAGCAGTTTATACCCCGGGGACCGCGATCAGCCCCAGCATTTT. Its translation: CASSLYPGDRDQPQHF.

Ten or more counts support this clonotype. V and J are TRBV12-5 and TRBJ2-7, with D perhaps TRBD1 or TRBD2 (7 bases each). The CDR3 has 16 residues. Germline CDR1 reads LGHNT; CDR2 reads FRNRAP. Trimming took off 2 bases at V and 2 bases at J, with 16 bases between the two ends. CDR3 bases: TGTGCTAGTGGTTTGTACCCCCAGGGGGGGGCCTACGAGCAGTACTTC. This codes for CASGLYPQGGAYEQYF.

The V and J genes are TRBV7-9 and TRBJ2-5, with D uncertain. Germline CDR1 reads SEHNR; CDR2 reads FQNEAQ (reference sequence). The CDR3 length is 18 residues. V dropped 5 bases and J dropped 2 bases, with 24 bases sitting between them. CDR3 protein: CASSPENGPSRKQETQYF. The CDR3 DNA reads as TGTGCCAGCAGCCCCGAGAATGGACCCAGCCGAAAACAAGAGACCCAGTACTTC.

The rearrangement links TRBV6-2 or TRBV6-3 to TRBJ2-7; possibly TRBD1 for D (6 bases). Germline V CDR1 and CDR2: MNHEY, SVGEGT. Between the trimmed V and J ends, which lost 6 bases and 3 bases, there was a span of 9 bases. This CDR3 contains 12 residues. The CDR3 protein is CASRGANYEQYF. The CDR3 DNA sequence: TGTGCCAGCAGGGGGGCGAACTACGAGCAGTACTTC.

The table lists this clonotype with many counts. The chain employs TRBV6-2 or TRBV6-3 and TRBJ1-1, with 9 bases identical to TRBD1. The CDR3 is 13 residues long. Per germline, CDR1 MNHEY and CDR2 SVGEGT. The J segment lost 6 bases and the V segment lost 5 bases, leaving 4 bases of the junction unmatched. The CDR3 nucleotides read TGTGCCAGCAGTGTCCGACAGGGGGCTGAAGCTTTCTTT. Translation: CASSVRQGAEAFF.

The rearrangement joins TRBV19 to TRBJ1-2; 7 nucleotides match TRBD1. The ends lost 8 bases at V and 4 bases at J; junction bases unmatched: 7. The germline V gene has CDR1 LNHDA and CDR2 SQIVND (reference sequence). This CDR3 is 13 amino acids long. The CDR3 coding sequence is TGTGCCAGTTTTCCAGGGGGGAGCTATGGCTACACCTTC. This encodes CASFPGGSYGYTF.

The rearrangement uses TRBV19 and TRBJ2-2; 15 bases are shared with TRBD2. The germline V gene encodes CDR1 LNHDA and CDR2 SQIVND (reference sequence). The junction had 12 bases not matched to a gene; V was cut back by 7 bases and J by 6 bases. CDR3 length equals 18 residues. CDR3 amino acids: CASKGTSGRPRRAGELFF. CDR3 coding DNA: TGTGCCAGTAAGGGGACTAGCGGGAGGCCTCGGAGGGCCGGGGAGCTGTTTTTT.

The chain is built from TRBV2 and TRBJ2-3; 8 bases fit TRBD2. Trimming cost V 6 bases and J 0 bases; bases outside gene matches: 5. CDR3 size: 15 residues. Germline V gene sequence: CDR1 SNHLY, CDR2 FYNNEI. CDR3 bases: TGTGCCAGCAGGAATCTAGCGGGTAGCACAGATACGCAGTATTTT. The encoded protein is CASRNLAGSTDTQYF.

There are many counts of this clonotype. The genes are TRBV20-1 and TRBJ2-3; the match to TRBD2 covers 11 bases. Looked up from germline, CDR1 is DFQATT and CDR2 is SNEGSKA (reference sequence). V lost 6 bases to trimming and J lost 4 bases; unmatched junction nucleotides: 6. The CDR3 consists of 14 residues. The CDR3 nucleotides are TGCAGTGCAGTACTAGCGGGAGTGTCAGATACGCAGTATTTT. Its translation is CSAVLAGVSDTQYF.

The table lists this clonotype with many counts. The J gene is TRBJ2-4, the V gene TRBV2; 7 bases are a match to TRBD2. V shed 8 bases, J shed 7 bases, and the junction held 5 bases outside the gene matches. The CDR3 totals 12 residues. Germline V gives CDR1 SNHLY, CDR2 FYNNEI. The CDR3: CASGLGGNIQYF. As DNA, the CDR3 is TGTGCCAGCGGACTAGGAGGTAACATTCAGTACTTC.

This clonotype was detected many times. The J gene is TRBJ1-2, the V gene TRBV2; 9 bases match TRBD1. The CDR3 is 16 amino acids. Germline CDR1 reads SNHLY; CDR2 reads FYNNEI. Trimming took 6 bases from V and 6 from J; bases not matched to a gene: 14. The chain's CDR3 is CASREWPGTGRDGYTF. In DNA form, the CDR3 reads TGTGCCAGCAGGGAATGGCCCGGGACAGGGCGGGATGGCTACACCTTC.

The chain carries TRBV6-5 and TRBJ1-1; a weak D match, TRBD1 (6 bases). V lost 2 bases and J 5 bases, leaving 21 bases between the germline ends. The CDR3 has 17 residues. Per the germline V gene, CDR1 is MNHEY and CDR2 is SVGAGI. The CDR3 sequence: CASSYVRLRGRATEAFF. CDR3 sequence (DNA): TGTGCCAGCAGTTACGTTAGGTTGCGGGGGCGCGCAACTGAAGCTTTCTTT.

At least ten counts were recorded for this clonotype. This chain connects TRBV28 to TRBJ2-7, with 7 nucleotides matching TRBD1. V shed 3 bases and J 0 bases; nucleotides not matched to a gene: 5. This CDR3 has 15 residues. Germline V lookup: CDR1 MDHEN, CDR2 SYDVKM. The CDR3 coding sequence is TGTGCCAGCAGTTTTTTGCAGGGGGTCTCCTACGAGCAGTACTTC. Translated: CASSFLQGVSYEQYF.

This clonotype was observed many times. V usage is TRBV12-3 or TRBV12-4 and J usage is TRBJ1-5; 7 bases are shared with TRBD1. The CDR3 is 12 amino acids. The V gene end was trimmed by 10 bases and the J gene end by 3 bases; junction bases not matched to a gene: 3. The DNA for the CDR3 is TGTGCCACCGGGACAGACAATCAGCCCCAGCATTTT. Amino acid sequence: CATGTDNQPQHF.

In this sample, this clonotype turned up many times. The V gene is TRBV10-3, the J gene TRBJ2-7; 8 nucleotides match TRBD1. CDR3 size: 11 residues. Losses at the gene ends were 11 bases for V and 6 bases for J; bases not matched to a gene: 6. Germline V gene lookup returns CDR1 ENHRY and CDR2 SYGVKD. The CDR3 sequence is CAAGQVGEQYF. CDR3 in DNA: TGTGCCGCGGGACAGGTAGGCGAGCAGTACTTC.

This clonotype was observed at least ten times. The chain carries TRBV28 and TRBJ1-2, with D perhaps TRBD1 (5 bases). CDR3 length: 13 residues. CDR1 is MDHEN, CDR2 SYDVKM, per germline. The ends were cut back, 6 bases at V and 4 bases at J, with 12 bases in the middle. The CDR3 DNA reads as TGTGCCAGCAGAAGCAGGGCTGGCTATGGCTACACCTTC. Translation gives CASRSRAGYGYTF.

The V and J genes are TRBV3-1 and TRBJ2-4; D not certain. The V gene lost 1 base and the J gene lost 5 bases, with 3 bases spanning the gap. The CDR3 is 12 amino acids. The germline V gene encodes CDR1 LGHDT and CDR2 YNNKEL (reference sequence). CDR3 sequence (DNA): TGTGCCAGCAGCCAAGTGGAAAACATTCAGTACTTC. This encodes CASSQVENIQYF.

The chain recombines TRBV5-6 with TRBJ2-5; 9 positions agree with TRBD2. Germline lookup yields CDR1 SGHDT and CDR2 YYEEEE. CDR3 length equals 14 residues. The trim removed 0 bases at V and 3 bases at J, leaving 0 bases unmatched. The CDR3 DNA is TGTGCCAGCAGCTTGGTAGCGGGAGAAGAGACCCAGTACTTC. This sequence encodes CASSLVAGEETQYF.

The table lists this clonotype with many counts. The CDR3 bases are TGTGCCAGCAGCCTCACAGGGTATTACACTGAAGCTTTCTTT. This sequence encodes CASSLTGYYTEAFF. V is TRBV7-9 and J is TRBJ1-1; perhaps TRBD1 as D (6 bases). Germline CDR1 SEHNR, CDR2 FQNEAQ (reference sequence). The CDR3 has 14 residues. The V end was cut by 5 bases, the J end by 3 bases, with 13 bases between.

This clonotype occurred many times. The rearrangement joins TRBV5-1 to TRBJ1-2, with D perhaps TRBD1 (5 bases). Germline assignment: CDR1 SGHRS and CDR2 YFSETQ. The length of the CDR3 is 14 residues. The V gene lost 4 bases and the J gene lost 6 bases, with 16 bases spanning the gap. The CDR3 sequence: CASSLGSGPNGYTF. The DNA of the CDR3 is TGCGCCAGCAGCCTGGGGTCAGGGCCAAATGGCTACACCTTC.

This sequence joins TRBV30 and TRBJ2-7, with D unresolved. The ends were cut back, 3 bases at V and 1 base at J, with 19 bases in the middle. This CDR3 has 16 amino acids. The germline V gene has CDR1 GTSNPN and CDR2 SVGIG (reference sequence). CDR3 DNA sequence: TGTGCCTGGAGCATAGCCCAAGGAAAACCGTCCTACGAGCAGTACTTC. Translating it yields CAWSIAQGKPSYEQYF.

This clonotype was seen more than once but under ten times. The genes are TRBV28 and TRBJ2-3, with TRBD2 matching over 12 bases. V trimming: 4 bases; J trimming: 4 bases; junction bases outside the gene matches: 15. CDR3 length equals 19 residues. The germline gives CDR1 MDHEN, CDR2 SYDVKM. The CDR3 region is CASSSIVSSGRARADTQYF. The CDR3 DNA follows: TGTGCCAGCAGTTCGATTGTTTCTAGCGGGAGGGCCCGCGCAGATACGCAGTATTTT.

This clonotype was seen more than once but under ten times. The DNA of the CDR3 is TGTGCCAGCAGATTAAGGACAGGACCCACTCTGGGGCCCTCACTGACTTTC. Amino acids: CASRLRTGPTLGPSLTF. This chain connects TRBV7-2 to TRBJ2-6; the match to TRBD1 covers 7 bases. The CDR3 has 17 residues. With 6 bases clipped from V and 16 bases from J, the junction kept 24 bases outside the gene matches. Germline CDR1 is SGHTA and CDR2 is FQGNSA.

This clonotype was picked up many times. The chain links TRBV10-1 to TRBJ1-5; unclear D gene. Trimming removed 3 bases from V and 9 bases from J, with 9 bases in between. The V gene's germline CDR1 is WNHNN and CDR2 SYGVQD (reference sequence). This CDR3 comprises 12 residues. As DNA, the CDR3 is TGCGCCAGCAGTGATAGCTCCTGGCCCCAGCATTTT. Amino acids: CASSDSSWPQHF.